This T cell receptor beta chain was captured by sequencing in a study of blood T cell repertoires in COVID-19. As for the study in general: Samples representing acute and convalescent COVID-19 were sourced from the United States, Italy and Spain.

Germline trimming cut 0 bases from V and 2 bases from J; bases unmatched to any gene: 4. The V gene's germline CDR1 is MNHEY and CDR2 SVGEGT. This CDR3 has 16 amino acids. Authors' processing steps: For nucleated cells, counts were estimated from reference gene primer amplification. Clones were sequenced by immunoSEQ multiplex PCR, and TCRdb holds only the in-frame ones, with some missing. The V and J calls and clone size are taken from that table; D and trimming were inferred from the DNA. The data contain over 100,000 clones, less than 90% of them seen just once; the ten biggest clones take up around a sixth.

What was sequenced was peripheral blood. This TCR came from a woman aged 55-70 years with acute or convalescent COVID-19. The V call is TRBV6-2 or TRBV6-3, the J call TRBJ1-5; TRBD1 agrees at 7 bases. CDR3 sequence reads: CASSYSKGAGNQPQHF. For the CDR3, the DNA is TGTGCCAGCAGTTACTCAAAGGGGGCCGGCAATCAGCCCCAGCATTTT.